These 19 T cell receptor beta chains were sequenced from one sample in a study of cytomegalovirus exposure and HLA in healthy donors. Libraries were prepared by immunoSEQ multiplex PCR; TCRdb keeps only in-frame clonotypes and omits some of them. The table shows about 56,000 clones, with 90% to 96% occurring only once. The sequenced sample was PBMCs. These receptors were obtained from a woman aged 18-29 years in good health and CMV-seronegative.

CDR3 loop: CSAGGRRGGNTEAFF. The DNA for the CDR3 is TGCAGCGCCGGGGGGCGGCGGGGAGGGAACACTGAAGCTTTCTTT. The rearrangement uses TRBV29-1 and TRBJ1-1; D perhaps matches TRBD1 (6 bases). Germline V CDR1 and CDR2: SQVTM, ANQGSEA. Deletions cut 7 bases from V and 1 base from J, with 19 bases between. This CDR3 comprises 15 residues.

The chain links TRBV7-2 to TRBJ1-4; no clear D. CDR1 and CDR2 (germline): SGHTA, FQGNSA. This CDR3 spans 14 amino acids. V was pared by 2 bases and J by 2 bases, with 6 bases between. The CDR3 is CASSLSTTNEKLFF. CDR3 DNA: TGTGCCAGCAGCTTATCTACGACTAATGAAAAACTGTTTTTT.

This rearrangement joins TRBV29-1 to TRBJ2-4, with TRBD1 identical over 10 bases. CDR1 is SQVTM and CDR2 is ANQGSEA in the germline V gene. Losses at the gene ends were 5 bases for V and 0 bases for J; bases not matched to a gene: 22. This CDR3 contains 21 residues. Here the CDR3 reads CSVQNKYPGQGSPLAKNIQYF. For the CDR3, the DNA is TGCAGCGTTCAAAACAAATACCCGGGACAGGGGTCCCCTTTAGCCAAAAACATTCAGTACTTC.

The V call is TRBV5-1, the J call TRBJ2-5; a possible D gene is TRBD2 (7 bases). The CDR3 is made up of 14 amino acids. From germline, CDR1 is SGHRS and CDR2 YFSETQ. V shed 3 bases and J shed 5 bases, with 14 bases lying between them. The CDR3 spells CASSSPGEGETQYF. The CDR3 DNA follows: TGCGCCAGCAGCTCGCCAGGGGAGGGCGAGACCCAGTACTTC.

The gene calls are TRBV9 and TRBJ2-5; D perhaps matches TRBD2 (7 bases). In germline, CDR1 is SGDLS, CDR2 YYNGEE. The CDR3 has 16 amino acids. V was pared by 4 bases and J by 1 base, with 17 bases between. The CDR3 sequence: CASSSRGGGPQETQYF. The CDR3 bases are TGTGCCAGCAGCTCCCGAGGCGGGGGCCCCCAAGAGACCCAGTACTTC.

V and J are TRBV25-1 and TRBJ2-5; D not resolved. Germline-derived CDR1 and CDR2 are MGHDK and SYGVNS. V was trimmed by 6 bases and J by 2 bases, leaving 7 bases between them. The CDR3 spans 12 residues. The CDR3 DNA reads as TGTGCCAGCAGCTACTCACAAGAGACCCAGTACTTC. Residues: CASSYSQETQYF.

The chain couples TRBV9 to TRBJ2-3; D may be TRBD1 (7 bases). V was trimmed by 0 bases and J by 6 bases, leaving 14 bases between them. This CDR3 has 15 residues. Germline-derived CDR1 and CDR2 are SGDLS and YYNGEE. DNA for the CDR3: TGTGCCAGCAGCGTAGTGGGCGGAGGGGGCGATACGCAGTATTTT. Amino acids: CASSVVGGGGDTQYF.

This sequence joins TRBV6-5 and TRBJ2-5; TRBD2 agrees at 11 bases. The CDR3 consists of 16 residues. The V and J ends lost 2 bases and 5 bases, in that order; junction bases with no gene match: 7. CDR1 and CDR2 (germline): MNHEY, SVGAGI. CDR3 region: CASSYLGSGGAETQYF. The CDR3, as DNA: TGTGCCAGCAGTTACCTGGGTAGCGGGGGGGCGGAGACCCAGTACTTC.

This chain links TRBV6-6 with TRBJ2-7; 9 bases agree with TRBD1. The V gene's germline CDR1 is MNHNY and CDR2 SVGAGI (reference sequence). This CDR3 is 14 amino acids long. V was clipped by 4 bases and J by 2 bases; unmatched bases: 3. The CDR3 DNA is TGTGCCAGCAGTTTGGACAGGGGAACCTACGAGCAGTACTTC. This sequence encodes CASSLDRGTYEQYF.

The V and J genes are TRBV7-9 and TRBJ1-2; D might be TRBD1 (5 bases). The V end was cut by 7 bases, the J end by 4 bases, with 13 bases between. Germline V CDR1 and CDR2: SEHNR, FQNEAQ (reference sequence). The CDR3 is 13 residues long. The CDR3 reads CASTPGFGYGYTF. In nucleotides, the CDR3 is TGTGCCAGCACCCCAGGGTTCGGCTATGGCTACACCTTC.

The chain employs TRBV7-2 and TRBJ2-3, with 13 bases lining up with TRBD2. The CDR3 totals 18 residues. Trimming took 2 bases from V and 5 from J; bases not matched to a gene: 10. CDR1 SGHTA and CDR2 FQGNSA come from the germline V gene. This CDR3 reads CASSLLFTSGGAGDTQYF. The CDR3 coding sequence is TGTGCCAGCAGCTTACTGTTCACTAGCGGGGGGGCAGGAGATACGCAGTATTTT.

The chain employs TRBV15 and TRBJ1-1; possibly TRBD1 for D (6 bases). Germline-derived CDR1 and CDR2 are LNHNV and YYDKDF (reference sequence). The CDR3 contains 13 residues. The germline V and J ends were trimmed by 8 bases and 11 bases, with 21 bases remaining between them. The CDR3 DNA follows: TGTGCCACCCAGCAGAGGGGGGGGCGAGAGGCTTTCTTT. Amino acid sequence: CATQQRGGREAFF.

This clone was found once. The V call is TRBV7-5, the J call TRBJ1-5; TRBD1 reflects the table's D call only, with no check against the DNA. TRBV7-5 is tagged as a pseudogene. The CDR3 covers 20 residues. In DNA, the CDR3 is TGTGCCAGAAGCTTAGCGACTTTCCCGACCCCCGGACACTTGAATCAGCCCCAGCATTTT. Translating it yields CARSLATFPTPGHLNQPQHF.

The V call is TRBV5-6, the J call TRBJ2-3; 8 bases fit TRBD2. Germline V CDR1 and CDR2: SGHDT, YYEEEE. The length of the CDR3 is 16 residues. Trimming at V came to 1 base and at J to 4 bases, leaving 8 bases not matched to a gene. The CDR3 DNA reads as TGTGCCAGCAGCTTGTTAGGACTAGCCCGCGCAGATACGCAGTATTTT. This gives the protein CASSLLGLARADTQYF. Complete variable domain (other parts from reference TRBV5-6 and TRBJ2-3): DAGVTQSPTHLIKTRGQQVTLRCSPKSGHDTVSWYQQALGQGPQFIFQYYEEEERQRGNFPDRFSGHQFPNYSSELNVNALLLGDSALYLCASSLLGLARADTQYFGPGTRLTVL.

V usage is TRBV5-1 and J usage is TRBJ1-5; 7 bases agree with TRBD1. With V trimmed by 6 bases and J by 3 bases, 12 bases remained unmatched. The CDR3 totals 16 residues. Germline-derived CDR1 and CDR2 are SGHRS and YFSETQ. The CDR3: CASTPGQHTFNQPQHF. DNA for the CDR3: TGCGCCAGCACCCCGGGACAGCACACCTTCAATCAGCCCCAGCATTTT.

The rearrangement links TRBV18 to TRBJ2-1; 10 bases align to TRBD2. The V gene's germline CDR1 is KGHSH and CDR2 LQKENI. This CDR3 contains 17 residues. V lost 2 bases, J lost 3 bases, and 7 bases stayed unmatched. CDR3 amino acids: CASSPRASGGVYNEQFF. The CDR3 region has the DNA TGTGCCAGCTCACCAAGGGCGAGCGGGGGGGTCTACAATGAGCAGTTCTTC.

The rearrangement uses TRBV18 and TRBJ1-2, with 7 bases aligning to TRBD1. The germline V gene encodes CDR1 KGHSH and CDR2 LQKENI. This CDR3 contains 13 residues. V trimming: 3 bases; J trimming: 3 bases; junction bases outside the gene matches: 1. The CDR3 reads CASSPTGDYGYTF. The CDR3 coding sequence is TGTGCCAGCTCACCCACAGGGGACTATGGCTACACCTTC.

V gene TRBV5-4 combines with J gene TRBJ2-7; 8 nucleotides agree with TRBD2. The ends lost 5 bases at V and 0 bases at J; junction bases unmatched: 7. CDR1 is SGHNT, CDR2 YYREEE, per germline (reference sequence). The CDR3 runs to 15 residues. The CDR3 DNA reads as TGTGCCAGCAGGAGCGGGAGCGGCCTCTCCTACGAGCAGTACTTC. Translating it yields CASRSGSGLSYEQYF. The full variable domain, rest sourced from reference TRBV5-4 and TRBJ2-7, is ETGVTQSPTHLIKTRGQQVTLRCSSQSGHNTVSWYQQALGQGPQFIFQYYREEENGRGNFPPRFSGLQFPNYSSELNVNALELDDSALYLCASRSGSGLSYEQYFGPGTRLTVT.

The V and J genes are TRBV28 and TRBJ2-5, with 7 bases that match TRBD2. This CDR3 spans 15 amino acids. Germline-derived CDR1 and CDR2 are MDHEN and SYDVKM. V gave up 7 bases and J gave up 5 bases; unmatched junction bases: 13. For the CDR3, the DNA is TGTGCCAGCACCGGCCCCCAGCGGGGCGGGGAGACCCAGTACTTC. It codes for CASTGPQRGGETQYF.